One sample yielded the 19 T cell receptor beta chains listed below, sequenced in a study of somatic mutations in cytotoxic T cells in rheumatoid arthritis. Method: immunoSEQ multiplex PCR; TCRdb's copy keeps in-frame clones and lacks some. Of roughly 13,000 clones in the sample, over 70% are singletons; the top ten hold over 25%. The sequenced material came from CD8+ T cells sorted from blood. These receptors were collected from an adult with rheumatoid arthritis.

This clone has a single count. The chain is built from TRBV11-2 and TRBJ2-7, with D possibly being TRBD1 or TRBD2 (7 bases each). Germline V gene data show CDR1 as SGHAT and CDR2 as FQNNGV. The CDR3 is 15 amino acids. V gave up 5 bases and J gave up 2 bases, with 16 bases separating them. The CDR3 region has the DNA TGTGCCAGCAGCCCTCGGGGGGACAGAACCTACGAGCAGTACTTC. Its translation is CASSPRGDRTYEQYF.

This chain uses TRBV2 with TRBJ1-5; perhaps TRBD1 as D (5 bases). Germline values: CDR1 SNHLY, CDR2 FYNNEI. Trimming left V 6 bases short and J 6 bases short, with 12 bases between. The CDR3 covers 13 residues. CDR3 in DNA: TGTGCCAGCAGGGGAGGGGAAGCTCAGCCCCAGCATTTT. Its translation: CASRGGEAQPQHF.

This clone was observed a handful of times. This chain uses TRBV6-5 with TRBJ1-6; possibly TRBD1 for D (6 bases). The germline gives CDR1 MNHEY, CDR2 SVGAGI. The CDR3 loop spans 13 amino acids. V lost 7 bases, J lost 14 bases, and 18 bases lay in between. Here the CDR3 DNA reads TGTGCCAGCAAACAACAGGGTGAAGGGTCCCTCCACTTT. Its translation: CASKQQGEGSLHF.

This chain joins TRBV7-9 and TRBJ2-2; D tentatively fits TRBD1 or TRBD2 (5 bases each). The CDR3 consists of 14 residues. With 7 bases removed from V and 1 base from J, the gap between germline ends came to 10 bases. CDR1 and CDR2 (germline): SEHNR, FQNEAQ (reference sequence). Here the CDR3 reads CASTGTENTGELFF. CDR3 bases: TGTGCCAGCACTGGGACGGAGAACACCGGGGAGCTGTTTTTT.

This clone was counted between two and nine times. J is TRBJ2-2 and V is TRBV6-4; D not certain. The germline CDR1 and CDR2 sequences are MRHNA and SNTAGT. With 0 bases removed from V and 3 bases from J, the gap between germline ends came to 2 bases. The CDR3 spans 13 residues. In nucleotides, the CDR3 is TGTGCCAGCAGTGACTCAGACACCGGGGAGCTGTTTTTT. Its protein is CASSDSDTGELFF.

This clone has a single count. This chain uses TRBV4-2 with TRBJ2-3; the match to TRBD2 covers 10 bases. V trimming: 0 bases; J trimming: 4 bases; junction bases outside the gene matches: 4. Germline values: CDR1 LGHNA, CDR2 YNFKEQ. The CDR3 is 16 amino acids. CDR3 loop: CASSQEGAGGPDTQYF. DNA of the CDR3: TGTGCCAGCAGCCAAGAAGGAGCGGGGGGGCCAGATACGCAGTATTTT.

The V call is TRBV27, the J call TRBJ2-1; TRBD2 agrees at 11 bases. The CDR3 is 15 residues long. Germline CDR1 reads MNHEY; CDR2 reads SMNVEV (reference sequence). The V segment lost 5 bases and the J segment 4 bases; nucleotides outside the gene matches: 4. The CDR3 loop reads CASSLSGGAYNEQFF. CDR3 DNA sequence: TGTGCCAGCAGTCTTAGCGGGGGGGCTTACAATGAGCAGTTCTTC.

This chain connects TRBV30 to TRBJ1-5, with D perhaps matching TRBD1 (5 bases). The V gene's germline CDR1 is GTSNPN and CDR2 SVGIG (reference sequence). The CDR3 contains 15 residues. Trimming cost V 1 base and J 5 bases, with 15 bases left between them. CDR3 residues: CAWSGVRDFHQPQHF. The CDR3 DNA is TGTGCCTGGAGTGGGGTTCGGGACTTCCATCAGCCCCAGCATTTT.

The gene calls are TRBV5-6 and TRBJ2-2; a possible D gene is TRBD2 (6 bases). The V gene lost 2 bases and the J gene lost 7 bases, with 12 bases spanning the gap. The germline V gene encodes CDR1 SGHDT and CDR2 YYEEEE. CDR3 length: 14 residues. CDR3 amino acids: CASSLGAGGGELFF. The CDR3, as DNA: TGTGCCAGCAGCTTAGGGGCCGGGGGCGGGGAGCTGTTTTTT.

The V gene is TRBV5-4, the J gene TRBJ2-1; TRBD2 agrees at 8 bases. The ends lost 2 bases at V and 10 bases at J; junction bases unmatched: 8. Germline V CDR1 and CDR2: SGHNT, YYREEE (reference sequence). This CDR3 contains 14 residues. The CDR3 DNA is TGTGCCAGCAGCTTTTCAGTAGCGGGGCCAGAGCAGTTCTTC. This codes for CASSFSVAGPEQFF.

V is TRBV7-8 and J is TRBJ1-1; TRBD1 matches 8 bases. Germline lookup yields CDR1 SGHVS and CDR2 FQNEAQ. The V and J ends lost 1 base and 6 bases, in that order; junction bases with no gene match: 7. The length of the CDR3 is 15 residues. CDR3 DNA: TGTGCCAGCAGCTTAGAACGGACAGGGAGGTCTGAAGCTTTCTTT. Encoded protein: CASSLERTGRSEAFF.

The J gene is TRBJ2-3, the V gene TRBV6-1, with D possibly matching TRBD2 (7 bases). The CDR3 has 14 amino acids. Germline CDR1 reads MNHNS; CDR2 reads SASEGT. Deletions cut 7 bases from V and 5 bases from J, with 16 bases between. Here the CDR3 DNA reads TGTGCCAGCACTCGGGGGGCAAGAGGAGATACGCAGTATTTT. Its translation is CASTRGARGDTQYF.

V gene TRBV11-1 combines with J gene TRBJ2-6, with D hard to call. Trimming shortened V by 1 base and J by 0 bases, and 4 bases separated the two germline ends. From germline, CDR1 is SGHAT and CDR2 FQDESV (reference sequence). The length of the CDR3 is 15 residues. For the CDR3, the DNA is TGTGCCAGCAGCTTAGTGGGCTCTGGGGCCAACGTCCTGACTTTC. Protein sequence: CASSLVGSGANVLTF.

This clone has more than one count but fewer than ten. The rearrangement uses TRBV19 and TRBJ2-7; a possible D gene is TRBD2 (6 bases). The germline CDR1 and CDR2 sequences are LNHDA and SQIVND (reference sequence). There are 14 residues in the CDR3. Trimming removed 2 bases at V and 3 bases at J, with 11 bases between. CDR3 sequence: CASSISRGSYEQYF. CDR3 in DNA: TGTGCCAGTAGTATAAGTCGGGGGAGCTACGAGCAGTACTTC.

The J gene is TRBJ1-1, the V gene TRBV14, with D maybe TRBD1 (5 bases). Germline CDR1 and CDR2: SGHDN and FVKESK. Trimming pared 2 bases from V and 4 bases from J, leaving 14 bases between. The CDR3 spans 15 residues. CDR3 nucleotide sequence: TGTGCCAGCAGCCAAAGATCTACAAGGGGCACTGAAGCTTTCTTT. It specifies CASSQRSTRGTEAFF.

The rearrangement joins TRBV27 to TRBJ2-5; 12 nucleotides match TRBD2. The CDR3 has 15 amino acids. Trimming took 2 bases from V and 4 from J; bases not matched to a gene: 2. CDR1 and CDR2 from the germline V gene are MNHEY and SMNVEV (reference sequence). The CDR3 DNA sequence: TGTGCCAGCAGTTTACTAGCGGGGGGGAGAGAGACCCAGTACTTC. As protein: CASSLLAGGRETQYF.

The rearrangement joins TRBV27 to TRBJ2-7, with TRBD1 matching 9 bases. Germline CDR1 and CDR2: MNHEY and SMNVEV (reference sequence). The J segment lost 3 bases and the V segment lost 6 bases, leaving 9 bases of the junction unmatched. The CDR3 has 15 amino acids. The DNA for the CDR3 is TGTGCCAGCAGGACCGCCGGGACAGGGAACTACGAGCAGTACTTC. Protein: CASRTAGTGNYEQYF.

The chain couples TRBV13 to TRBJ2-4; D gene unclear. In germline, CDR1 is PRHDT, CDR2 FYEKMQ (reference sequence). With 5 bases removed from V and 2 bases from J, the gap between germline ends came to 7 bases. The CDR3 runs to 13 residues. The CDR3 bases are TGTGCCAGCAGCCTAAACTCCAAAAACATTCAGTACTTC. This gives the protein CASSLNSKNIQYF.

This chain connects TRBV7-9 to TRBJ1-2, with a weak D call TRBD1 (6 bases). Trimming removed 5 bases from V and 7 bases from J, with 17 bases in between. CDR1 and CDR2 from the germline V gene are SEHNR and FQNEAQ (reference sequence). The CDR3 is made up of 14 amino acids. In DNA, the CDR3 is TGTGCCAGCAGCACGACTCAGGGGTCTTTTGGCTACACCTTC. Residues: CASSTTQGSFGYTF.